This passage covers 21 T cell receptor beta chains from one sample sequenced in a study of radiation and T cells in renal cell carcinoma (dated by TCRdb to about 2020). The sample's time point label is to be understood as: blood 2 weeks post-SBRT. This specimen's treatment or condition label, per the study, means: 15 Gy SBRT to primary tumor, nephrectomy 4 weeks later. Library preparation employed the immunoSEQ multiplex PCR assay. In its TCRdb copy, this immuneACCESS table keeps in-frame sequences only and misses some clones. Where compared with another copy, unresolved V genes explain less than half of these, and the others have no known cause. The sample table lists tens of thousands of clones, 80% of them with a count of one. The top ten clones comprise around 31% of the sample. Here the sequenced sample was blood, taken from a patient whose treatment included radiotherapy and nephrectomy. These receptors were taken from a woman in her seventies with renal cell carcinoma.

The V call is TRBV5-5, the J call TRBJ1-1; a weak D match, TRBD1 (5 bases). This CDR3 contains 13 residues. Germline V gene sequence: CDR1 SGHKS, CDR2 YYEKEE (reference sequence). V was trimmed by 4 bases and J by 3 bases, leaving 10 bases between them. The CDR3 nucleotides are TGTGCCAGCAGCCGGGACCCTCACACTGAAGCTTTCTTT. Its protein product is CASSRDPHTEAFF.

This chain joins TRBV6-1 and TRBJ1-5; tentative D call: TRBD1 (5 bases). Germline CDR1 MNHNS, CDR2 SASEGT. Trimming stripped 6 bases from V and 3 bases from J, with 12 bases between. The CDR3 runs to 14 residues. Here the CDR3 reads CASSDHGANQPQHF. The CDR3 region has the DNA TGTGCCAGCAGCGACCATGGGGCCAATCAGCCCCAGCATTTT.

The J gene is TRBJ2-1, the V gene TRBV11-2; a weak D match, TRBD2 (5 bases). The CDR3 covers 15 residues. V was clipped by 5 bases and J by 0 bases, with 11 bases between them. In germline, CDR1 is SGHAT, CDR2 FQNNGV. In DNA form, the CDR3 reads TGTGCCAGCAGCCGTAGCGAGGGCTCCTACAATGAGCAGTTCTTC. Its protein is CASSRSEGSYNEQFF.

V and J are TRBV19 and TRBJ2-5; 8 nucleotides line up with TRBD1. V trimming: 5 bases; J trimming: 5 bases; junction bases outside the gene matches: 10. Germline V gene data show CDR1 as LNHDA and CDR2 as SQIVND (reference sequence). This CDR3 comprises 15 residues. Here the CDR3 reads CASSPGTGEIETQYF. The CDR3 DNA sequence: TGTGCCAGTAGTCCCGGGACAGGAGAGATCGAGACCCAGTACTTC.

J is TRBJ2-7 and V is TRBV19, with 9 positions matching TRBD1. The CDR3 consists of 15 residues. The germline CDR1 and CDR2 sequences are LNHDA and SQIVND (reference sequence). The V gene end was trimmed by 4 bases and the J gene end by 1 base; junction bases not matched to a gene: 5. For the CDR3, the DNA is TGTGCCAGTAGTAAAGGGGGACAGGGATCCTACGAGCAGTACTTC. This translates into CASSKGGQGSYEQYF.

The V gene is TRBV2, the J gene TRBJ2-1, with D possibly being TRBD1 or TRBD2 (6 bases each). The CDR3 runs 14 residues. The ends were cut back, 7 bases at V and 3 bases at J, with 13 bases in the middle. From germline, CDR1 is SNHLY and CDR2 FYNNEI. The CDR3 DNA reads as TGTGCCAGCACCCCCGGGGGCCTCTACAATGAGCAGTTCTTC. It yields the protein CASTPGGLYNEQFF.

CDR3: CASSPAGGGETQYF. CDR3 coding DNA: TGTGCCAGCTCACCTGCGGGGGGCGGTGAGACCCAGTACTTC. This sequence joins TRBV18 and TRBJ2-5, with 8 bases matching TRBD2. This CDR3 has 14 residues. Germline CDR1 reads KGHSH; CDR2 reads LQKENI. J lost 5 bases, V lost 3 bases, and 5 bases had no gene match. Full variable domain (missing parts from reference TRBV18 and TRBJ2-5): NAGVMQNPRHLVRRRGQEARLRCSPMKGHSHVYWYRQLPEEGLKFMVYLQKENIIDESGMPKERFSAEFPKEGPSILRIQQVVRGDSAAYFCASSPAGGGETQYFGPGTRLLVL.

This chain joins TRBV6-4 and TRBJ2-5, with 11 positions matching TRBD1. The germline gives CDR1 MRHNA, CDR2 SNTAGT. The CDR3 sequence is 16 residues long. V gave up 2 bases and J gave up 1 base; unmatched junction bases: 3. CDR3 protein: CASSDLGTGGQETQYF. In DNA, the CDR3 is TGTGCCAGCAGTGACCTCGGGACAGGGGGCCAAGAGACCCAGTACTTC.

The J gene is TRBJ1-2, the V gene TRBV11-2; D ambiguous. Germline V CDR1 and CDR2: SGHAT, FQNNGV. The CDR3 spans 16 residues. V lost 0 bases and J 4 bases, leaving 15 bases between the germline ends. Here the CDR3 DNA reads TGTGCCAGCAGCTTAGATTCCCTCAACCGGCTCTATGGCTACACCTTC. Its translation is CASSLDSLNRLYGYTF.

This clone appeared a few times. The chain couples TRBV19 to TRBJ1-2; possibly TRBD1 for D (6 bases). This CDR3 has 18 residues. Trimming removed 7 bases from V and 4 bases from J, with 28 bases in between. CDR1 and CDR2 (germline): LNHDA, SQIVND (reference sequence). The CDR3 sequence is CASTTAFESGGRGYGYTF. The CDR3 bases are TGTGCCAGTACCACCGCCTTTGAGTCTGGGGGGCGCGGCTATGGCTACACCTTC.

This chain's CDR3 is CASSYTGLTSGNTIYF. In nucleotides, the CDR3 is TGTGCCAGCAGTTACACGGGACTGACCTCTGGAAACACCATATATTTT. This sequence joins TRBV6-5 and TRBJ1-3; TRBD1 is a possible D gene (5 bases). Trimming removed 2 bases from V and 0 bases from J, with 11 bases in between. CDR1 is MNHEY and CDR2 is SVGAGI in the germline V gene. The CDR3 sequence is 16 residues long.

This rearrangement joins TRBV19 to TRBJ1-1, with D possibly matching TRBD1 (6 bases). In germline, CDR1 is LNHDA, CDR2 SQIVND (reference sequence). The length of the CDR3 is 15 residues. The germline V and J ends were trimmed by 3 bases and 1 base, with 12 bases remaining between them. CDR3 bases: TGTGCCAGTAGTATCCGGCCAGGGGAGAACACTGAAGCTTTCTTT. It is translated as CASSIRPGENTEAFF.

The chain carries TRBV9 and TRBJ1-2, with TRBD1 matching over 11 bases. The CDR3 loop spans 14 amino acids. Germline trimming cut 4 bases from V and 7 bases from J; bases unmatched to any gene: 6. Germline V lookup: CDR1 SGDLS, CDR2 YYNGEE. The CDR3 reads CASSPGTGGPGYTF. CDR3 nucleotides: TGTGCCAGCAGCCCAGGGACAGGGGGGCCTGGCTACACCTTC.

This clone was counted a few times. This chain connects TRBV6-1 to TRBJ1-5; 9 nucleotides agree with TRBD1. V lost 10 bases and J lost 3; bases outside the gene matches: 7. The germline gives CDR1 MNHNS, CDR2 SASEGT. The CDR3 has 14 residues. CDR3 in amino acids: CANRDRVNNQPQHF. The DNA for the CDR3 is TGTGCCAACCGGGACAGGGTGAACAATCAGCCCCAGCATTTT.

In DNA form, the CDR3 reads TGTGCCAGCAGCCCAACATCCACCGGGGAGCTGTTTTTT. The encoded protein is CASSPTSTGELFF. The chain carries TRBV9 and TRBJ2-2, with D unresolved. CDR1 and CDR2 (germline): SGDLS, YYNGEE. Trimming removed 4 bases at V and 4 bases at J, with 8 bases between. There are 13 residues in the CDR3.

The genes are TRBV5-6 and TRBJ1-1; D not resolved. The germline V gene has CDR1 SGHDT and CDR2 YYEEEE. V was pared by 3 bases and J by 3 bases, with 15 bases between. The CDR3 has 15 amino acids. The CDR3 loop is CASSSSTYRDTEAFF. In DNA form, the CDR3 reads TGTGCCAGCAGCTCTAGTACATATCGGGACACTGAAGCTTTCTTT.

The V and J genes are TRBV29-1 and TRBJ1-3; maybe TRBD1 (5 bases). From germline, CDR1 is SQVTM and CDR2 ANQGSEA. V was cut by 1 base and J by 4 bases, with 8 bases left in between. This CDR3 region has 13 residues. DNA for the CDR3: TGCAGCGTTGAAGGAAGGGGCGGAAACACCATATATTTT. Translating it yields CSVEGRGGNTIYF.

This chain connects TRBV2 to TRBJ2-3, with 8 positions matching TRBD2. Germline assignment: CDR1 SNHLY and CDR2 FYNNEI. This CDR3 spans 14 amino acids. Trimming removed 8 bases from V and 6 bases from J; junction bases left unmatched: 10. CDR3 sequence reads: CASQRETGFDTQYF. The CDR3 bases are TGTGCCAGCCAGCGGGAGACCGGATTCGATACGCAGTATTTT.

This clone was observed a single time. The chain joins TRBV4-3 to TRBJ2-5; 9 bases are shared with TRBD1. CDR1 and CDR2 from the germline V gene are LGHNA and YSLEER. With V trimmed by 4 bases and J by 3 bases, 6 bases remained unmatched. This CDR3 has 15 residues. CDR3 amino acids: CASSRTGAAEETQYF. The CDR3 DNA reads TGCGCCAGCAGCCGGACAGGGGCGGCTGAAGAGACCCAGTACTTC.

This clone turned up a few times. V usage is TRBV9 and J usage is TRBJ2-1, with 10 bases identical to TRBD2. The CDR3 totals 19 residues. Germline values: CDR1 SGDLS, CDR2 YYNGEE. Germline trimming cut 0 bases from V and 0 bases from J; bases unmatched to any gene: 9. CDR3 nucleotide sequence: TGTGCCAGCAGCGTAGCCCCTCTACTAGCGGGAAGCTCCTACAATGAGCAGTTCTTC. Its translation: CASSVAPLLAGSSYNEQFF.

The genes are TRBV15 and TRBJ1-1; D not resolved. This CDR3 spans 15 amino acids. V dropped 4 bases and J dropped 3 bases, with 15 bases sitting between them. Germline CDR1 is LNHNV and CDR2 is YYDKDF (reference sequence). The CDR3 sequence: CATSKVYPRDTEAFF. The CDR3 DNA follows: TGTGCCACCAGCAAAGTATACCCCCGGGACACTGAAGCTTTCTTT. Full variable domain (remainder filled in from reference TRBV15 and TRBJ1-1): DAMVIQNPRYQVTQFGKPVTLSCSQTLNHNVMYWYQQKSSQAPKLLFHYYDKDFNNEADTPDNFQSRRPNTSFCFLDIRSPGLGDTAMYLCATSKVYPRDTEAFFGQGTRLTVV.